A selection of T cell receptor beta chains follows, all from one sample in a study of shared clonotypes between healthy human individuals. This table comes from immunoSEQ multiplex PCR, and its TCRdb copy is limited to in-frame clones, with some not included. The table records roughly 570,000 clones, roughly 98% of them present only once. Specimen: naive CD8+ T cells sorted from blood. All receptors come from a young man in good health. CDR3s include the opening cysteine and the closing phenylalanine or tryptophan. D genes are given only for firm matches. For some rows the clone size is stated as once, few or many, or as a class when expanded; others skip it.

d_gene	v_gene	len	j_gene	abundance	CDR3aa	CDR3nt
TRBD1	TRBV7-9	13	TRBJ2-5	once	CASSTGVSETQYF	TGTGCCAGCAGCACAGGGGTGTCGGAGACCCAGTACTTC
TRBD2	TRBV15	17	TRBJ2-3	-	CATSRDDLAESTDTQYF	TGTGCCACCAGCAGAGATGACCTAGCGGAAAGCACAGATACGCAGTATTTT
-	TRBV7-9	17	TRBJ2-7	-	CASSLGLRESGWNEQYF	TGTGCCAGCAGCTTAGGGTTGCGGGAATCGGGATGGAACGAGCAGTACTTC
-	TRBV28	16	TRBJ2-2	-	CASSYGLALDTGELFF	TGTGCCAGCAGTTATGGGCTAGCGTTAGACACCGGGGAGCTGTTTTTT
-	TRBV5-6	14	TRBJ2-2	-	CASSLAESTGELFF	TGTGCCAGCAGCTTAGCCGAAAGCACCGGGGAGCTGTTTTTT
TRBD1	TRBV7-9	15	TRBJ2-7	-	CASRDTGTGKYEQYF	TGTGCCAGCAGAGATACCGGGACAGGGAAGTACGAGCAGTACTTC
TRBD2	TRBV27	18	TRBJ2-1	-	CASTSTTEHSGRINEQFF	TGTGCCAGCACCTCGACGACTGAACATAGCGGGAGAATCAATGAGCAGTTCTTC
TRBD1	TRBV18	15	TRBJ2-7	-	CASSEGTGGLYEQYF	TGTGCCAGCTCAGAGGGGACAGGGGGCTTGTACGAGCAGTACTTC
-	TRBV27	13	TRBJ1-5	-	CASSISIDQPQHF	TGTGCCAGCAGTATATCGATAGATCAGCCCCAGCATTTT
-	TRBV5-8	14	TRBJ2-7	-	CASSLDGGAYEQYF	TGTGCCAGCAGCTTGGACGGAGGGGCCTACGAGCAGTACTTC
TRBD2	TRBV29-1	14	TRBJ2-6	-	CSVAGGSGANVLTF	TGCAGCGTTGCGGGGGGCTCTGGGGCCAACGTCCTGACTTTC
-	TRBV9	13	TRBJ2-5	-	CASSVASGETQYF	TGTGCCAGCAGCGTAGCTTCGGGAGAGACCCAGTACTTC
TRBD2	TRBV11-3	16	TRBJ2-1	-	CASSLRASGSLNEQFF	TGTGCCAGCAGCTTAAGGGCTAGCGGGAGTCTAAATGAGCAGTTCTTC
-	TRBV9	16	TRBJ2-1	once	CASSVVGRVRIDEQFF	TGTGCCAGCAGCGTAGTAGGCAGGGTTAGGATCGATGAGCAGTTCTTC
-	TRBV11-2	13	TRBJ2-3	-	CASSGRDADTQYF	TGTGCCAGCAGCGGCAGGGATGCGGATACGCAGTATTTT
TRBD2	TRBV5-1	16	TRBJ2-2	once	CASSLGLAGVAGELFF	TGCGCCAGCAGCTTGGGACTAGCGGGAGTGGCCGGGGAGCTGTTTTTT
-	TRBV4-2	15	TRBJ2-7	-	CASSLRRGSGYEQYF	TGTGCCAGCAGCTTACGTCGCGGATCAGGTTACGAGCAGTACTTC
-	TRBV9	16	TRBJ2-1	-	CASSVSTLATYNEQFF	TGTGCCAGCAGCGTATCAACCTTGGCAACATACAATGAGCAGTTCTTC
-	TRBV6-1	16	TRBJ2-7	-	CASSEGLILNTYEQYF	TGTGCCAGCAGTGAGGGTCTGATCCTGAACACCTACGAGCAGTACTTC
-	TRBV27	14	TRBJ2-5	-	CASSPSEYQETQYF	TGTGCCAGCAGTCCCTCGGAGTACCAAGAGACCCAGTACTTC
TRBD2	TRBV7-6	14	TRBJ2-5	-	CASSTRLASETQYF	TGTGCCAGCAGCACCAGACTAGCATCAGAGACCCAGTACTTC
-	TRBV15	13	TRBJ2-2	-	CATSVENTGELFF	TGTGCCACCAGCGTGGAGAACACCGGGGAGCTGTTTTTT
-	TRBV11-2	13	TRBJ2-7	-	CASSARDAGGAYF	TGTGCCAGCAGCGCCCGGGACGCAGGGGGGGCGTACTTC
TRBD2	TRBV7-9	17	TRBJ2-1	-	CASSGLQGLAADNEQFF	TGTGCCAGCAGCGGACTTCAAGGACTAGCCGCGGACAATGAGCAGTTCTTC
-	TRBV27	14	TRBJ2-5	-	CASGEGLYQETQYF	TGTGCCAGCGGTGAGGGCCTGTACCAAGAGACCCAGTACTTC
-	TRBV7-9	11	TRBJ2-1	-	CASSLSDEQFF	TGTGCCAGCAGCTTAAGTGATGAGCAGTTCTTC
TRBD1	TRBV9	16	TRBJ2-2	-	CASSARQGRNTGELFF	TGTGCCAGCAGCGCCCGACAGGGAAGGAACACCGGGGAGCTGTTTTTT
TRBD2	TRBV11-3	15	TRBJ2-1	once	CASSIRTSGNNEQFF	TGTGCCAGCAGCATAAGGACTAGCGGGAACAATGAGCAGTTCTTC